This T cell receptor delta chain comes out of a study of gammadelta T cells in human blood (TCRdb year 2020). Beyond this particular receptor, the publication reports: According to the study, polyclonal expansion of innate gamma-delta T cells immediately after birth appeared to be driven by microbial exposure.

Looking up the germline V gene (reference sequence) yields CDR1 TVYSNPD and CDR2 GDNSRS. From cysteine to phenylalanine, the CDR3 is 16 amino acids long. The entry retains the CDR3 DNA only, 48 bases that are in frame from base 1. For this chain, trimming is 1 base at the V end and 4 bases at the J end, and the number of junction bases without a gene match is 8. By its share of the sample, this clone is large (0.1 to 1%). Which antigen it targets is not known. Nothing much larger sits one base from this clone, and base qualities are not available. Libraries were constructed by RT-PCR. Instrument used: Illumina MiSeq. TCRdb called clones anew from the public reads via CATT; matching DNA rows were later pooled. The sample table records around 820 delta-chain clones; more than 13% of these occur just once. The ten largest clones represent less than 14% of the sample.

Material for sequencing was non-Vgamma9Vdelta2 gamma-delta T cells from fetal blood. The chain links TRDV3 with TRDJ2, with 11 bases matching TRDD3. The TCR originated in a human fetus. The DNA is TGTGCCTTTACGGTACTGGGGGATAGAGAGACAGCACAACTCTTCTTT. It encodes CAFTVLGDRETAQLFF.